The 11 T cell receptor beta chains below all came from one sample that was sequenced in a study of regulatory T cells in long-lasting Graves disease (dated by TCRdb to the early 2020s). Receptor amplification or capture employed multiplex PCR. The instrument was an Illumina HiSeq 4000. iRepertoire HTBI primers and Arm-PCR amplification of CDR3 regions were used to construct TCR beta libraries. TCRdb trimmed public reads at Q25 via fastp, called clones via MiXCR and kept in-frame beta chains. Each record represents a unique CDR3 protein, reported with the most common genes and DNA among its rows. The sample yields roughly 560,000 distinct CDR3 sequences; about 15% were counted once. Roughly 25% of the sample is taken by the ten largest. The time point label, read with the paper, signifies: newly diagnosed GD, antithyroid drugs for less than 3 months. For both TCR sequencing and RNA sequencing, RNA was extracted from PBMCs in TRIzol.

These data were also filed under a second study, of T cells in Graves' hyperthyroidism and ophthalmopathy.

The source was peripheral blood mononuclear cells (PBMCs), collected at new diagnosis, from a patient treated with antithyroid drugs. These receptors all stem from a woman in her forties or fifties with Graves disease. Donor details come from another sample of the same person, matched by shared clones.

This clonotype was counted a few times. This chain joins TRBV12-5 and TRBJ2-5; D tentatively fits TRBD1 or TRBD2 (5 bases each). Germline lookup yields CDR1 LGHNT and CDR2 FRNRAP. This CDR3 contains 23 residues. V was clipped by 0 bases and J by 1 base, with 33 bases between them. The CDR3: CASGLVRGRATLEGSDPQETQYF. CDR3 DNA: TGTGCTAGTGGTTTGGTACGAGGCAGGGCGACGTTAGAGGGATCGGATCCCCAAGAGACCCAGTACTTC.

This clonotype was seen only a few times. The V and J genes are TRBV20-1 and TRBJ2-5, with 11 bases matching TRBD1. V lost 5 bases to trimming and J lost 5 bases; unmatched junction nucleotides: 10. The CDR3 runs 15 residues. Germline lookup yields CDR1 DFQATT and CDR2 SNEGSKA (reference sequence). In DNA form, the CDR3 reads TGCAGTGCTGCACGGACAGGGGGCCTTTCTGAGACCCAGTACTTC. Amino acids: CSAARTGGLSETQYF.

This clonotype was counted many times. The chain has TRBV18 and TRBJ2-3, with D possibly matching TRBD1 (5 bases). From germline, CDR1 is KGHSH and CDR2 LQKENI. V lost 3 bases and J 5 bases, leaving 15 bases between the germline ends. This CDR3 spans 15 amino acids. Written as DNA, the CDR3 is TGTGCCAGCTCACCCTCAAGGGGCGTAGGAGATACGCAGTATTTT. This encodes CASSPSRGVGDTQYF.

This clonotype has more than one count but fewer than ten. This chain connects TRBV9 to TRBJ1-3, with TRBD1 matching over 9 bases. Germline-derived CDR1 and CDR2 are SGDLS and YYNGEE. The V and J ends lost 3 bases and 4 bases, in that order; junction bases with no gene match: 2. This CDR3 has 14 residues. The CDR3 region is CASSGGTGGNTIYF. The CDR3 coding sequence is TGTGCCAGCAGCGGCGGGACAGGGGGAAACACCATATATTTT.

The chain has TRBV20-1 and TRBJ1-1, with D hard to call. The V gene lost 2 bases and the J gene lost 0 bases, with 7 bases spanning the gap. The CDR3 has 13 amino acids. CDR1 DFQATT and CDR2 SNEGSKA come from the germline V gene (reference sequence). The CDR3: CSARSHLNTEAFF. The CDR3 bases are TGCAGTGCTAGATCCCACCTGAACACTGAAGCTTTCTTT.

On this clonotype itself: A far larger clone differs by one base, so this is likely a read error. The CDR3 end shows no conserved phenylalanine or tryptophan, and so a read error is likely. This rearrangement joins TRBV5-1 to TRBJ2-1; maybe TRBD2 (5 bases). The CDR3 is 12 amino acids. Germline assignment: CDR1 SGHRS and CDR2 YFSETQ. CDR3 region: CASSLEAGEQFL. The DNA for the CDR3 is TGTGCCAGCAGCTTAGAGGCGGGTGAGCAGTTCCTC.

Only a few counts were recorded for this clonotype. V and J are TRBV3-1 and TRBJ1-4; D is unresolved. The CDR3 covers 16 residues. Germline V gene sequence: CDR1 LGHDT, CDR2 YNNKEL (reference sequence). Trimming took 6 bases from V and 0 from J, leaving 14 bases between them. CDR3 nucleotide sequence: TGTGCCAGCAGTTTCACACAAAACCCAACTAATGAAAAACTGTTTTTT. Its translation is CASSFTQNPTNEKLFF.

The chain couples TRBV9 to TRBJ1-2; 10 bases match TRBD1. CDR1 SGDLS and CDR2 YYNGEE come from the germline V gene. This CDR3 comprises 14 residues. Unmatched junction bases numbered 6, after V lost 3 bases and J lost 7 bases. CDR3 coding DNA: TGTGCCAGCAGCGGGTGGACAGGGGGAAGTGGCTACACCTTC. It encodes CASSGWTGGSGYTF. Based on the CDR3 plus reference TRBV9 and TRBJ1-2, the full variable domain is DSGVTQTPKHLITATGQRVTLRCSPRSGDLSVYWYQQSLDQGLQFLIQYYNGEERAKGNILERFSAQQFPDLHSELNLSSLELGDSALYFCASSGWTGGSGYTFGSGTRLTVV.

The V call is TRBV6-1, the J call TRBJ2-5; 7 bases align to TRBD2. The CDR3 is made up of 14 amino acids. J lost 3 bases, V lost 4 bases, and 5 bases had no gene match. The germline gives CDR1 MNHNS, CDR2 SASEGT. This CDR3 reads CASSVTSSKETQYF. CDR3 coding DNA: TGTGCCAGCAGTGTGACTAGCAGTAAAGAGACCCAGTACTTC.

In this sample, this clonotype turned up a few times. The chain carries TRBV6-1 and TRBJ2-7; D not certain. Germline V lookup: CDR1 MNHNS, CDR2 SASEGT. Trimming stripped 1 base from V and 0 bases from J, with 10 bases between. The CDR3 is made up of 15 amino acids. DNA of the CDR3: TGTGCCAGCAGTGAAGACGACGGGTCCTCCTACGAGCAGTACTTC. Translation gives CASSEDDGSSYEQYF.

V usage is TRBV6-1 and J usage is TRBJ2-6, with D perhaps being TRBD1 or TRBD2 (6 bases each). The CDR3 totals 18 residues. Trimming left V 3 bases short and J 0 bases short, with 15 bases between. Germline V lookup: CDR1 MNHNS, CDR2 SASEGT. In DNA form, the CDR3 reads TGTGCCAGCAGTGATAGATGGGGGGCCCCCTCTGGGGCCAACGTCCTGACTTTC. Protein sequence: CASSDRWGAPSGANVLTF.